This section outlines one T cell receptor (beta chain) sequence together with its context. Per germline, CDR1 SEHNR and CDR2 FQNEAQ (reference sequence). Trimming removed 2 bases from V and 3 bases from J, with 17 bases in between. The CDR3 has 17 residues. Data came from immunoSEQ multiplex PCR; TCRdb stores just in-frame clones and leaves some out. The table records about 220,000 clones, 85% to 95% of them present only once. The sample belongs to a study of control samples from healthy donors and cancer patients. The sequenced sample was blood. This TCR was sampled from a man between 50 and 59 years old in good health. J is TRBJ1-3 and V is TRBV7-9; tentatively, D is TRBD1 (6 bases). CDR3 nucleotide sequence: TGTGCCAGCAGCTTACCCCCTTCAGGGGCGGGTGGAAACACCATATATTTT. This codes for CASSLPPSGAGGNTIYF.